These 12 T cell receptor beta chains were sequenced from one sample in a study of CD8+CD57+ T cells in acquired aplastic anemia. According to the study, genomic DNA was the template for TCR beta VDJ and CDR3 profiling. MiXCR, run by TCRdb on the reads, gives a single entry per CDR3 protein. Here the sample spans 200,000 to 250,000 distinct CDR3 sequences, less than 60% being singletons. Individuals selected for sequencing had exhibited CD8+CD57+ cell expansion on flow cytometry. Sequencing used sorted CD4+, CD8+, or CD8+CD57+ T cells (not recorded which) from PBMCs. The receptor source for this set is a human donor with aplastic anemia.

The chain recombines TRBV28 with TRBJ1-2, with 7 bases matching TRBD1. Losses at the gene ends were 6 bases for V and 8 bases for J; bases not matched to a gene: 12. This CDR3 comprises 14 residues. CDR1 and CDR2 from the germline V gene are MDHEN and SYDVKM. For the CDR3, the DNA is TGTGCCAGCAGACGCACCAAGGACAGGTCCGGCTACACCTTC. This sequence encodes CASRRTKDRSGYTF.

This clonotype was recorded only once. With a much larger clone just one base away, this may be a read error. The chain is built from TRBV7-2 and TRBJ2-2, with TRBD1 as a possible D gene (9 bases). Germline-derived CDR1 and CDR2 are SGHTA and FQGNSA. The CDR3 sequence is 15 residues long. The DNA for the CDR3 is TGTGCCAGCAGCCCTCGGACAGGGGAAAGCGGGGGGCTGTTTTTT. Amino acid sequence: CASSPRTGESGGLFF.

This chain uses TRBV7-9 with TRBJ1-5; D possibly corresponds to TRBD1 (5 bases). The CDR3 spans 14 residues. The germline CDR1 and CDR2 sequences are SEHNR and FQNEAQ (reference sequence). Trimming removed 3 bases from V and 6 bases from J, with 12 bases in between. The CDR3 DNA is TGTGCCAGCAGCTTGTACAGGTCCGCTCAGCCCCAGCATTTT. This gives the protein CASSLYRSAQPQHF.

There are many counts of this clonotype. The chain carries TRBV5-1 and TRBJ1-2; D is uncertain. The germline V and J ends were trimmed by 0 bases and 0 bases, with 9 bases remaining between them. Germline V CDR1 and CDR2: SGHRS, YFSETQ. CDR3 length: 15 amino acids. CDR3 DNA sequence: TGCGCCAGCAGCTTGGCCGGCGGAACTAACTATGGCTACACCTTC. Translating it yields CASSLAGGTNYGYTF.

This clonotype was seen more than once but under ten times. The chain links TRBV27 to TRBJ2-1, with D hard to call. Germline V gene lookup returns CDR1 MNHEY and CDR2 SMNVEV (reference sequence). The V and J ends lost 6 bases and 9 bases respectively, with 27 bases between them. The CDR3 covers 17 residues. This CDR3 is CASRGLASTQTAAEQFF. The CDR3 DNA follows: TGTGCCAGCAGGGGTTTAGCTTCTACCCAGACTGCGGCTGAGCAGTTCTTC.

This clonotype came up many times. This chain uses TRBV29-1 with TRBJ1-5, with D unclear. V lost 5 bases, J lost 4 bases, and 9 bases lay in between. Germline loops: CDR1 SQVTM, CDR2 ANQGSEA. The CDR3 length is 12 residues. CDR3 bases: TGCAGCGTTTGGGTTCCGAATCAGCCCCAGCATTTT. This translates into CSVWVPNQPQHF.

In DNA, the CDR3 is TGTGCCAGCAGCTCGGTGGACCAGGGGGGTAAGGGGGATCAGCCCCAGCATTTT. This codes for CASSSVDQGGKGDQPQHF. The gene calls are TRBV7-6 and TRBJ1-5, with TRBD1 identical over 7 bases. The CDR3 has 18 residues. The junction had 17 bases not matched to a gene; V was cut back by 4 bases and J by 5 bases. Germline loops: CDR1 SGHVS, CDR2 FNYEAQ.

This clonotype was observed many times. CDR3 region: CASSDSKETQYF. The CDR3 DNA reads as TGTGCCAGCAGTGACAGTAAAGAGACCCAGTACTTC. V is TRBV28 and J is TRBJ2-5; perhaps TRBD1 as D (5 bases). V was clipped by 5 bases and J by 3 bases, with 7 bases between them. The CDR3 runs 12 residues. Germline CDR1 MDHEN, CDR2 SYDVKM.

A word on this clonotype: The junction does not match germline at one end; this may be a read error. The chain recombines TRBV15 with TRBJ1-2; TRBD1 aligns across 7 bases. The length of the CDR3 is 15 residues. Germline V gene lookup returns CDR1 LNHNV and CDR2 YYDKDF (reference sequence). This CDR3 is CTTSQGGGARFGYTF. DNA of the CDR3: TGTACCACCAGCCAGGGGGGGGGCGCGAGGTTCGGCTACACCTTC. The whole variable domain, filled in from reference TRBV15 and TRBJ1-2, reads DAMVIQNPRYQVTQFGKPVTLSCSQTLNHNVMYWYQQKSSQAPKLLFHYYDKDFNNEADTPDNFQSRRPNTSFCFLDIRSPGLGDTAMYLCTTSQGGGARFGYTFGSGTRLTVV.

The chain couples TRBV10-3 to TRBJ2-7; 12 nucleotides agree with TRBD2. The V gene end was trimmed by 6 bases and the J gene end by 3 bases; junction bases not matched to a gene: 12. Germline V lookup: CDR1 ENHRY, CDR2 SYGVKD. The CDR3 totals 17 residues. CDR3 DNA: TGTGCCATCAGCCCCCCCTCGACTAGCGGGGGTATCTACGAGCAGTACTTC. This gives the protein CAISPPSTSGGIYEQYF.

This clonotype was observed once. The chain combines TRBV25-1 with TRBJ1-3, with 11 bases that match TRBD1. The CDR3 covers 15 residues. V trimming: 3 bases; J trimming: 6 bases; junction bases outside the gene matches: 4. CDR1 and CDR2 (germline): MGHDK, SYGVNS. The DNA for the CDR3 is TGTGCCAGCAGTGATGGACAGGGGGCAACAAACACCATATATTTT. It is translated as CASSDGQGATNTIYF.

This clonotype was seen many times. J is TRBJ1-4 and V is TRBV12-3 or TRBV12-4; D remains unclear. This CDR3 has 15 residues. Trimming stripped 2 bases from V and 0 bases from J, with 7 bases between. The CDR3 protein is CASSLRAATNEKLFF. The CDR3 DNA reads TGTGCCAGCAGTTTACGGGCGGCAACTAATGAAAAACTGTTTTTT.